This entry describes one TCR beta chain. Its binding antigen is unknown. No base quality information exists; no much larger clone differs at one position. Trimming at the junction amounts to 4 bases on V and 0 bases on J, and the germline ends lie 16 bases apart. From the germline V gene (reference sequence), CDR1 is LGHDT and CDR2 is YNNKEL. The CDR3 measures 17 amino acids from cysteine to phenylalanine. Only the CDR3 DNA is retained, 51 bases long and in frame from the first base. The immunoSEQ Assay, a bias-controlled multiplex PCR, was used to amplify TCRbeta CDR3 regions from genomic DNA. On the authors' methods: The number of nucleated cells in each sample was estimated by amplification of reference gene primers within the assay. Sequence reads were collapsed and filtered to measure the absolute abundance of every unique TCRbeta CDR3 rearrangement. For each sample, productive Simpson clonality was calculated by taking the square root of Simpson's diversity index across productive rearrangements. TCRdb re-hosts the immuneACCESS table, in-frame sequences only. Its copies lack some clones; in the studies checked, an unresolved V gene accounts for under half of them, and the cause for the rest is not known. The D gene and trimming were derived from the DNA, and the V and J assignments and clone size from that table. Counted in this sample were about 390,000 clones; 85% to 90% of them appeared once. The top ten clonotypes cover 10% of the sample.

The sample belongs to a study of blood T cell repertoires in COVID-19 (dated by TCRdb to 2020 to 2021). Study-level background: Samples from collaborators originated in the United States, Italy and Spain and spanned both the acute and convalescent phases of COVID-19. The material from the prospective study consisted of cDNA or gDNA derived from T cells, B-cell-depleted T cells, or PBMCs. Subjects who had been exposed to COVID-19, were actively infected with it, or had recovered from it provided the deeply sampled blood TCRbeta repertoires that made up the dataset. The repertoires were made available in a free public database intended to serve as a resource for research on the immune response to SARS-CoV-2. Samples were obtained from the ongoing ImmuneRACE study (first 160 participants) and from some 1,200 subjects provided by 6 global collaborators. Sample metadata almost always included a de-identified subject ID, COVID-19 status, age in years and sex. HLA class I and class II types, where available, came from metadata supplied by the sample provider rather than from assay-based typing. General findings and caveats noted by the study authors: The quantity of clinical and demographic metadata differed by source and by participant and was supplied without curation.

Participants in the prospective study were enrolled through a virtual design, were aged about 18 to 100 years, and lived in approximately 25 United States geographic areas. To assign participants to cohorts, the prospective study relied on clinical history that participants themselves reported in a screening survey and a study questionnaire. For ImmuneRACE Cohort 3, a participant was defined as recovered based on two consecutive negative NP/OP PCR tests, clearance by a healthcare professional, or resolution of symptoms. In the prospective study, mobile phlebotomists collected whole blood, serum and a nasopharyngeal or oropharyngeal swab from each participant. Additional blood draws and questionnaires over an approximately 2-month period could optionally be provided by prospective study participants. Prospective study blood samples were shipped either frozen or at room temperature before DNA extraction.

The source is a woman between 50 and 59 years old who had recovered from COVID-19. The chain couples TRBV3-1 (or the pseudogene TRBV3-2) to TRBJ2-4; TRBD1 is perhaps the D gene, given 6 matching bases. Sequencing was carried out using PBMCs or T cells enriched from blood (not recorded which). Here the CDR3 is given as CASSPLRQVVAKNIQYF. The nucleotide sequence reads TGTGCCAGCAGCCCCCTGAGACAGGTCGTAGCCAAAAACATTCAGTACTTC.